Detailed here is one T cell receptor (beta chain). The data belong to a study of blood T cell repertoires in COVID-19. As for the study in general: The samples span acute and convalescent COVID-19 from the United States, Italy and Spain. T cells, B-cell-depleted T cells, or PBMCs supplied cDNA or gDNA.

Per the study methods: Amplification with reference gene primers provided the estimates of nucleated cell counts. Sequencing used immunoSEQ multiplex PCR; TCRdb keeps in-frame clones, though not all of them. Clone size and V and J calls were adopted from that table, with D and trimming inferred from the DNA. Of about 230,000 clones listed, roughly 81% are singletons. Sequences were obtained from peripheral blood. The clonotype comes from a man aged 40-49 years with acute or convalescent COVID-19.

The CDR3: CASSLEGARGEKLFF. CDR3 coding DNA: TGTGCCAGCAGCTTGGAGGGGGCCCGGGGTGAAAAACTGTTTTTT. This chain uses TRBV5-4 with TRBJ1-4; TRBD1 matches 7 bases. V lost 0 bases to trimming and J lost 7 bases; unmatched junction nucleotides: 6. The CDR3 length is 15 residues. The germline V gene has CDR1 SGHNT and CDR2 YYREEE (reference sequence).